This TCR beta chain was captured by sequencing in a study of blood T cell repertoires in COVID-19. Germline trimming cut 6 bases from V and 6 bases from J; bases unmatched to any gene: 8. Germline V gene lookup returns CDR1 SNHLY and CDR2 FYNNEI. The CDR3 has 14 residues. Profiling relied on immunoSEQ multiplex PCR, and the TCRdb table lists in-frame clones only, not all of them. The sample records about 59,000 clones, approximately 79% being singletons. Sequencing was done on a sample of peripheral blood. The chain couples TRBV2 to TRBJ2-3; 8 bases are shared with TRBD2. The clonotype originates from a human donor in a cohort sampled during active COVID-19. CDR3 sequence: CASRKREFTDTQYF. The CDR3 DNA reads TGTGCCAGCAGAAAGCGGGAGTTCACGGATACGCAGTATTTT.